Described below is a single T cell receptor (beta chain) sequence and its context. In the source study's methods: Estimation of nucleated cell counts relied on the amplification of reference gene primers. Generated by immunoSEQ multiplex PCR, the TCRdb table keeps only in-frame clones and is missing some. From that table come the V and J calls and clone size; the DNA was used to work out D and trimming. The repertoire has 250,000 or so clones, over 80% of them found once; the top ten carry about 3.1%. This entry comes from a study of blood T cell repertoires in COVID-19. Germline CDR1 MRHNA, CDR2 SNTAGT. The CDR3 consists of 16 residues. Trimming took 6 bases from V and 7 from J; bases not matched to a gene: 12.

V usage is TRBV6-4 and J usage is TRBJ2-7; 13 bases align to TRBD2. The receptor was isolated from a woman aged 40-49 years who had been exposed to COVID-19. Sequenced: PBMCs or T cells enriched from blood (not recorded which). Here the CDR3 reads CASRMGLAGLKSEQYV. The CDR3, as DNA: TGTGCCAGCAGGATGGGACTAGCGGGGCTCAAGAGTGAGCAGTACGTC.